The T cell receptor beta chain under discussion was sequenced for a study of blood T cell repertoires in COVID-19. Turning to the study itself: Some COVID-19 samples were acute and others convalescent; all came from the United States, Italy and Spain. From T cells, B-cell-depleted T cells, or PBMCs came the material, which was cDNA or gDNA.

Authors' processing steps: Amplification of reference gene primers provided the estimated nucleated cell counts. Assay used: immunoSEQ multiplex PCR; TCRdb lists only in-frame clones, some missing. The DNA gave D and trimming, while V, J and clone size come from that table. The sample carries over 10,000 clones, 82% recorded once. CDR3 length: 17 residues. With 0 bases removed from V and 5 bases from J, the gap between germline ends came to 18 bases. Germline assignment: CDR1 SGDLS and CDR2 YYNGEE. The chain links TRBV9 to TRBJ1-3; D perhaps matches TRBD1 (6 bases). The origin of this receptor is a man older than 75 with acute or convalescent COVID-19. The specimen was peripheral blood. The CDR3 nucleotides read TGTGCCAGCAGCGTAGATCCCGCGGGGGGCTTGAGAAACACCATATATTTT. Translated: CASSVDPAGGLRNTIYF.